Below are 25 T cell receptor beta chains sequenced from a single sample in a study of blood T cell repertoires in COVID-19. Profiling relied on immunoSEQ multiplex PCR, and the TCRdb table lists in-frame clones only, not all of them. There are over 200,000 clones in the sample; around 86% occur only once, and roughly 4.9% lies in the top ten. The sequenced sample was peripheral blood. Receptor source: a human donor in a cohort sampled during active COVID-19.

This clone was recorded only once. The rearrangement links TRBV5-5 to TRBJ2-5; no definite D call. CDR3 length equals 14 residues. Trimming shortened V by 0 bases and J by 2 bases, and 8 bases separated the two germline ends. Germline V lookup: CDR1 SGHKS, CDR2 YYEKEE (reference sequence). In DNA, the CDR3 is TGTGCCAGCAGCTTGGCGGCAGGTCAAGAGACCCAGTACTTC. Protein product: CASSLAAGQETQYF.

The V and J genes are TRBV10-2 and TRBJ1-1; 8 positions agree with TRBD1. Trimming cost V 7 bases and J 4 bases; bases outside gene matches: 5. From germline, CDR1 is WSHSY and CDR2 SAAADI. The CDR3 has 13 amino acids. In DNA form, the CDR3 reads TGCGCCAGCATCTTGACAGGGGCCACTGAAGCTTTCTTT. It encodes CASILTGATEAFF.

V usage is TRBV14 and J usage is TRBJ2-7; TRBD2 agrees at 10 bases. V was clipped by 2 bases and J by 2 bases; unmatched bases: 0. The CDR3 extends over 14 amino acids. Germline CDR1 and CDR2: SGHDN and FVKESK. CDR3 amino acids: CASSQSGRAYEQYF. The DNA for the CDR3 is TGTGCCAGCAGCCAAAGCGGGAGGGCCTACGAGCAGTACTTC.

CDR3 sequence reads: CASGLLWNEQFF. CDR3 DNA: TGTGCCAGCGGCCTTCTTTGGAATGAGCAGTTCTTC. The chain joins TRBV28 to TRBJ2-1; no definite D call. This CDR3 spans 12 amino acids. Germline assignment: CDR1 MDHEN and CDR2 SYDVKM. The ends were cut back, 8 bases at V and 7 bases at J, with 12 bases in the middle.

The rearrangement uses TRBV6-2 or TRBV6-3 and TRBJ2-7, with D possibly TRBD2 on 6 matching bases. Germline CDR1 and CDR2: MNHEY and SVGEGT. The CDR3 totals 16 residues. V shed 2 bases and J shed 0 bases, with 14 bases lying between them. Here the CDR3 reads CASSYGTGGSSYEQYF. The CDR3 coding sequence is TGTGCCAGCAGTTACGGAACCGGGGGAAGCTCCTACGAGCAGTACTTC.

V gene TRBV29-1 combines with J gene TRBJ2-2; D ambiguous. Per the germline V gene, CDR1 is SQVTM and CDR2 is ANQGSEA. V was trimmed by 4 bases and J by 2 bases, leaving 8 bases between them. This CDR3 comprises 13 residues. CDR3 in amino acids: CSVARLNTGELFF. CDR3 DNA: TGCAGCGTTGCCCGACTTAACACCGGGGAGCTGTTTTTT.

Many counts were recorded for this clone. Other DNA sequences in the same sample also yield this CDR3. V gene TRBV28 combines with J gene TRBJ2-7, with D possibly matching TRBD1 (6 bases). With 4 bases removed from V and 1 base from J, the gap between germline ends came to 11 bases. The CDR3 consists of 14 residues. Germline assignment: CDR1 MDHEN and CDR2 SYDVKM. CDR3 nucleotide sequence: TGTGCCAGCAGTTACCGGACAGATTCCTACGAGCAGTACTTC. This translates into CASSYRTDSYEQYF.

The sample holds a few counts of this clone. The V call is TRBV3-1 (or the pseudogene TRBV3-2), the J call TRBJ2-1; TRBD2 matches at 9 bases. This CDR3 has 15 residues. Germline V CDR1 and CDR2: LGHDT, YNNKEL (reference sequence). Trimming took 5 bases from V and 10 from J; bases not matched to a gene: 12. For the CDR3, the DNA is TGTGCCAGCAGCTACCGACTAGCGGCCTCCAGGGAGCAGTTCTTC. It codes for CASSYRLAASREQFF.

V gene TRBV6-5 combines with J gene TRBJ1-1; TRBD1 matches 8 bases. Unmatched junction bases numbered 10, after V lost 5 bases and J lost 8 bases. The CDR3 consists of 14 residues. The V gene's germline CDR1 is MNHEY and CDR2 SVGAGI. CDR3 DNA: TGTGCCAGCAGTCGGGACAGGAAGCAAGGGGAAGCTTTCTTT. Translation gives CASSRDRKQGEAFF.

V and J are TRBV3-1 (or the pseudogene TRBV3-2) and TRBJ2-1, with D possibly being TRBD2 (6 bases). Germline V gene sequence: CDR1 LGHDT, CDR2 YNNKEL (reference sequence). This CDR3 spans 14 amino acids. Trimming took off 4 bases at V and 8 bases at J, with 15 bases between the two ends. The CDR3 nucleotides read TGTGCCAGCAGCCTAGGGAGGAAAGGGGATGAGCAGTTCTTC. Protein: CASSLGRKGDEQFF.

The V call is TRBV25-1, the J call TRBJ2-7; the match to TRBD2 covers 9 bases. In germline, CDR1 is MGHDK, CDR2 SYGVNS. Trimming cost V 7 bases and J 10 bases; bases outside gene matches: 17. The CDR3 consists of 15 residues. CDR3 nucleotides: TGTGCCAGCACCCCTTCTAGCGGGATGGCCCTAGGACAGTACTTC. It translates to CASTPSSGMALGQYF.

The chain uses TRBV5-1 and TRBJ1-1, with D maybe TRBD1 (5 bases). V lost 1 base to trimming and J lost 4 bases, with 8 bases between them. The CDR3 has 13 amino acids. Germline CDR1 SGHRS, CDR2 YFSETQ. The CDR3 region is CASSLWGVTEAFF. DNA for the CDR3: TGCGCCAGCAGCTTGTGGGGGGTCACTGAAGCTTTCTTT.

The table lists this clone with a count of one. V usage is TRBV28 and J usage is TRBJ2-7, with 9 bases that match TRBD2. CDR3 size: 14 residues. Looked up from germline, CDR1 is MDHEN and CDR2 is SYDVKM. V dropped 3 bases and J dropped 4; count of bases not matched to a gene: 4. The CDR3 spells CASSFSLAGYEQYF. The DNA for the CDR3 is TGTGCCAGCAGTTTCAGCCTAGCGGGATACGAGCAGTACTTC.

The chain has TRBV6-5 and TRBJ1-2; 7 positions match TRBD1. After removal of 0 bases from V and 8 bases from J, the junction contained 9 bases not matched to a gene. The CDR3 sequence is 15 residues long. Germline V gives CDR1 MNHEY, CDR2 SVGAGI. CDR3 loop: CASSYSSTGSQGYTF. The CDR3 DNA is TGTGCCAGCAGTTACTCCTCGACAGGGAGTCAGGGCTACACCTTC.

This clone was found a few times. V and J are TRBV7-3 and TRBJ1-1; no clear D. This CDR3 contains 13 residues. Per germline, CDR1 SGHTA and CDR2 FQGTGA. V was cut by 5 bases and J by 10 bases, with 17 bases left in between. The CDR3 here is CASSPDVRRGAFF. CDR3 DNA sequence: TGTGCCAGCAGCCCGGACGTACGGCGGGGAGCTTTCTTT.

This rearrangement joins TRBV5-6 to TRBJ2-7, with 13 bases aligning to TRBD2. The germline V gene encodes CDR1 SGHDT and CDR2 YYEEEE. V was clipped by 3 bases and J by 9 bases; unmatched bases: 9. The CDR3 loop spans 15 amino acids. The DNA of the CDR3 is TGTGCCAGCAGCTCTTGGACTAGCGGGAGTGTTAGGCAGTACTTC. It specifies CASSSWTSGSVRQYF.

This chain connects TRBV4-3 to TRBJ2-3; 14 bases are shared with TRBD2. CDR3 length: 18 amino acids. The V and J ends lost 0 bases and 1 base, in that order; junction bases with no gene match: 3. In germline, CDR1 is LGHNA, CDR2 YSLEER. As DNA, the CDR3 is TGCGCCAGCAGCCAAGACGGGACTAGCGGGAGCGGCACAGATACGCAGTATTTT. As protein: CASSQDGTSGSGTDTQYF.

The CDR3: CASSIGQGTDTQYF. In DNA, the CDR3 is TGTGCCAGTAGTATAGGACAGGGCACAGATACGCAGTATTTT. The chain combines TRBV19 with TRBJ2-3; the D gene is possibly TRBD1 (6 bases). The V end lost 1 base, the J end lost 1 base, and 6 bases lay between the germline ends. The CDR3 is 14 residues long. The germline CDR1 and CDR2 sequences are LNHDA and SQIVND (reference sequence).

This chain joins TRBV11-2 and TRBJ1-2, with a tentative D call TRBD1 (6 bases). The CDR3 consists of 15 residues. The germline CDR1 and CDR2 sequences are SGHAT and FQNNGV. V lost 4 bases, J lost 2 bases, and 14 bases lay in between. This chain's CDR3 is CASSSHQGTNYGYTF. CDR3 sequence (DNA): TGTGCCAGCAGCTCTCACCAGGGGACAAACTATGGCTACACCTTC.

The chain employs TRBV3-1 (or the pseudogene TRBV3-2) and TRBJ1-5; D perhaps matches TRBD1 (5 bases). Trimming took 4 bases from V and 3 from J, leaving 13 bases between them. The germline V gene encodes CDR1 LGHDT and CDR2 YNNKEL (reference sequence). The CDR3 sequence is 15 residues long. CDR3 residues: CASSLSPTANQPQHF. The DNA of the CDR3 is TGTGCCAGCAGCCTCTCCCCGACAGCCAATCAGCCCCAGCATTTT.

The chain is built from TRBV7-2 and TRBJ2-7; D remains unclear. V shed 5 bases and J shed 6 bases, with 11 bases lying between them. Germline loops: CDR1 SGHTA, CDR2 FQGNSA. There are 12 residues in the CDR3. This chain's CDR3 is CASSDPRSEQYF. In DNA, the CDR3 is TGTGCCAGCAGCGACCCCCGGAGCGAGCAGTACTTC.

The V call is TRBV9, the J call TRBJ2-2, with TRBD2 as a possible D gene (6 bases). V dropped 0 bases and J dropped 6 bases, with 12 bases sitting between them. Germline V CDR1 and CDR2: SGDLS, YYNGEE. The CDR3 spans 15 residues. CDR3 DNA sequence: TGTGCCAGCAGCGTAGTGGAGGGAGTGGCCGGGGAGCTGTTTTTT. Translated: CASSVVEGVAGELFF.

The chain joins TRBV3-1 (or the pseudogene TRBV3-2) to TRBJ1-3, with D maybe TRBD1 (6 bases). The CDR3 is made up of 16 amino acids. V gave up 4 bases and J gave up 0 bases, with 13 bases separating them. Germline values: CDR1 LGHDT, CDR2 YNNKEL (reference sequence). In DNA, the CDR3 is TGTGCCAGCAGCCCGCGAGGGGGTACCTCTGGAAACACCATATATTTT. Encoded protein: CASSPRGGTSGNTIYF.

The rearrangement uses TRBV9 and TRBJ1-1; D uncertain. The length of the CDR3 is 15 residues. Germline lookup yields CDR1 SGDLS and CDR2 YYNGEE. V lost 0 bases to trimming and J lost 7 bases, with 16 bases between them. The CDR3: CASSVGVLAAGEAFF. Here the CDR3 DNA reads TGTGCCAGCAGCGTAGGTGTTTTAGCTGCCGGTGAAGCTTTCTTT.

This clone was seen a few times. This rearrangement joins TRBV4-3 to TRBJ1-6; TRBD1 might be the D (5 bases). V lost 2 bases and J 9 bases, leaving 8 bases between the germline ends. Germline V gene data show CDR1 as LGHNA and CDR2 as YSLEER. This CDR3 comprises 13 residues. CDR3 protein: CASSQLQGSPLHF. Written as DNA, the CDR3 is TGCGCCAGCAGCCAACTTCAGGGTTCACCCCTCCACTTT.